This T cell receptor beta chain is drawn from a study of T-cell reconstitution after alpha-beta-depleted transplantation in children. Regarding the study as a whole: As was reported, about two months after transplant, alpha-beta T cells came from several hundred expanded graft clones.

A library of TCRbeta sequences, prepared with unique molecular identifiers, was generated. TCRdb redid the calling of the PCR reads with MiXCR, one entry per CDR3 protein. The table shows 600,000 or so distinct CDR3 sequences, with 20% to 25% occurring only once. The germline V gene encodes CDR1 DFQATT and CDR2 SNEGSKA (reference sequence). J lost 4 bases, V lost 4 bases, and 9 bases had no gene match. This CDR3 contains 14 residues. The sample holds a few counts of this clonotype. Its target is unknown. The TCR originated in a boy younger than two who had a stem cell transplant for acute myeloid leukemia, so the T cells may come from the graft donor. V is TRBV20-1 and J is TRBJ1-2, with 7 bases fitting TRBD1. This specimen consisted of PBMCs, mostly from graft donor cells, obtained 360 days after TCRalphabeta/CD19-depleted stem cell transplant. The DNA of the CDR3 is TGCAGTGCTATTTTTCCAAGGACAGGCTATGGCTACACCTTC. Residues: CSAIFPRTGYGYTF.